This TCR beta chain was recovered during a study of T-cell memory formation after mild COVID-19. TCRdb recomputed calls from the 5' RACE reads with MiXCR, one row per CDR3 protein. The sample has about half a million distinct CDR3 sequences, approximately 18% seen once. Trimming removed 0 bases from V and 5 bases from J; junction bases left unmatched: 6. Germline CDR1 SGHRS, CDR2 YFSETQ. This CDR3 region has 15 residues. The TCR comes from an adult woman who had mild COVID-19 (a few samples of this study predate the infection). Cell type and time point are not known. This chain connects TRBV5-1 to TRBJ2-7; 9 nucleotides line up with TRBD1. Sample: PBMCs or a T cell subset sorted from them (not recorded which). The CDR3 region has the DNA TGCGCCAGCAGCTTGGAGGGACAGGGTATTAACGAGCAGTACTTC. Protein: CASSLEGQGINEQYF.